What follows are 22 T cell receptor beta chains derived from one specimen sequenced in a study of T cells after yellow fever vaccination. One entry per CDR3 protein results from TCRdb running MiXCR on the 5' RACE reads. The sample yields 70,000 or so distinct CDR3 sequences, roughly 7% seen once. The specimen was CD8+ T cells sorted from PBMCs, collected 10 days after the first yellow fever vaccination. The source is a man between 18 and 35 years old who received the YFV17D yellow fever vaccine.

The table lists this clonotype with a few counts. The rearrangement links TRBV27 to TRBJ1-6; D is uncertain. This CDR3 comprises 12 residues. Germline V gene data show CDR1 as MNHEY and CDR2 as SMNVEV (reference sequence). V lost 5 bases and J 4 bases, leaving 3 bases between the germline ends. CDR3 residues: CASSKYNSPLHF. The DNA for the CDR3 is TGTGCCAGCAGTAAATATAATTCACCCCTCCACTTT.

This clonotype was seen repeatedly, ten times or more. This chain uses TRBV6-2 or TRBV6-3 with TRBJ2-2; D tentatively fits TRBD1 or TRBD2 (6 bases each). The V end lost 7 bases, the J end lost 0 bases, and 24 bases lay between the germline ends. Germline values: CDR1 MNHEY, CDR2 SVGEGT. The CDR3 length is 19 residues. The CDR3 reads CASTLDLGGNFANTGELFF. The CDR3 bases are TGTGCCAGCACCTTGGACTTGGGGGGCAATTTTGCGAACACCGGGGAGCTGTTTTTT.

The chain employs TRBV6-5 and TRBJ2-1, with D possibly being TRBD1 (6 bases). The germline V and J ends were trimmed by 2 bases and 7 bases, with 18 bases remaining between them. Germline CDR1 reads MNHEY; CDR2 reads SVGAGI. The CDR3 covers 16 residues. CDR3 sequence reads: CASSYASARRGNEQFF. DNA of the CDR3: TGTGCCAGCAGTTACGCCTCCGCCAGAAGGGGGAATGAGCAGTTCTTC.

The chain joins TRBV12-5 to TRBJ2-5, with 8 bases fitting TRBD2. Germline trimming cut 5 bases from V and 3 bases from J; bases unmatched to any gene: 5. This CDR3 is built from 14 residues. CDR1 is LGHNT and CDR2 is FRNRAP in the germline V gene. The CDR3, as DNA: TGTGCTAGTGGTGCCGCGGGGGGAGAAGAGACCCAGTACTTC. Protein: CASGAAGGEETQYF.

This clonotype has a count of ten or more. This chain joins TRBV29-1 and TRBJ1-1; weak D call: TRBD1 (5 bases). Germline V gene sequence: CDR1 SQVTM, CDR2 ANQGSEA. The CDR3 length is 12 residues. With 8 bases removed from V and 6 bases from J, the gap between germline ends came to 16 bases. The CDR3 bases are TGCAGCTATACTGCTTTGGGGGCTGAAGCTTTCTTT. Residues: CSYTALGAEAFF.

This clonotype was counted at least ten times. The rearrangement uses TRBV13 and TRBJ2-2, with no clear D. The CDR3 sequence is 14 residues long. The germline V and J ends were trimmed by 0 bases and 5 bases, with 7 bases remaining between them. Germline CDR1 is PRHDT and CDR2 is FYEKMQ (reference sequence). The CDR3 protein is CASSLGLGTGELFF. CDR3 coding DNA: TGTGCCAGCAGCTTAGGCCTTGGGACCGGGGAGCTGTTTTTT.

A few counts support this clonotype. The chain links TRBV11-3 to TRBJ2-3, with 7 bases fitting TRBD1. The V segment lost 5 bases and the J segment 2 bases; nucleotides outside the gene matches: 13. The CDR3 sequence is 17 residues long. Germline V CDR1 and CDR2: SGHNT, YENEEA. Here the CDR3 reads CASSHRLGTELTDTQYF. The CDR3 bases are TGTGCCAGCAGCCACCGCCTCGGGACAGAGCTCACAGATACGCAGTATTTT.

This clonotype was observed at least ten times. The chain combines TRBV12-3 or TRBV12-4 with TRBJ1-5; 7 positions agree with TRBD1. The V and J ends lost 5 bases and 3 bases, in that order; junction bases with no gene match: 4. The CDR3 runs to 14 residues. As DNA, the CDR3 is TGTGCCAGCAGTCAGACAGGGTCCAATCAGCCCCAGCATTTT. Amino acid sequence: CASSQTGSNQPQHF.

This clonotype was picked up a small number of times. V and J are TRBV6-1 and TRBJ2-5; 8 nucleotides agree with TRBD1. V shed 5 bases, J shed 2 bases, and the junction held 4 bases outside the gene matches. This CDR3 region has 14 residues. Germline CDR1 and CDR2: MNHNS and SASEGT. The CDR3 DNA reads TGTGCCAGCAGTCAGACAGGGGAACAAGAGACCCAGTACTTC. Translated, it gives CASSQTGEQETQYF.

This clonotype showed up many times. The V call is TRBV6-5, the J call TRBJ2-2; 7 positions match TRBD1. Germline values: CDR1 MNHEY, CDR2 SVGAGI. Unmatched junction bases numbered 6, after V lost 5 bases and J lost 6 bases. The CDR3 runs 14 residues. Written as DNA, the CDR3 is TGTGCCAGCAGTCTGACGACAGGGCCCGGGGAGCTGTTTTTT. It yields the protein CASSLTTGPGELFF.

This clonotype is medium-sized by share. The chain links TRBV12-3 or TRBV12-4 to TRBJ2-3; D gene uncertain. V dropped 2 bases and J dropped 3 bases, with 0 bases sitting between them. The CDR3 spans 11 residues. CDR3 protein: CASSLTDTQYF. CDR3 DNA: TGTGCCAGCAGTTTAACAGATACGCAGTATTTT.

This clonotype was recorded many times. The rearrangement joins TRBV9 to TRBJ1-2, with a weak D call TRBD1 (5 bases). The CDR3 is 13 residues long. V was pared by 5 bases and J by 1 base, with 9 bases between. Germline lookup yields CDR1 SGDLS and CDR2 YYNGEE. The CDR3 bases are TGTGCCAGCAGTTTGACAGATAACTATGGCTACACCTTC. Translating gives CASSLTDNYGYTF.

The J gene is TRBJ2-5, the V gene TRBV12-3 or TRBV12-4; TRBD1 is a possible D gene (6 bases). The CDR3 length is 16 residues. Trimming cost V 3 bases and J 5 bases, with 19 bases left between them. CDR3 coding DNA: TGTGCCAGCAGTTTCCGAGGGACACGGGAATGGGAGACCCAGTACTTC. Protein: CASSFRGTREWETQYF.

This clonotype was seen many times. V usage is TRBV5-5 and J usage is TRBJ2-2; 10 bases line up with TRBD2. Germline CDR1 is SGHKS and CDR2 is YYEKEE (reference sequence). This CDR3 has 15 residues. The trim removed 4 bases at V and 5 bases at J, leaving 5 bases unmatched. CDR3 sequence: CASSPGTSETGELFF. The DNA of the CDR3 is TGTGCCAGCAGCCCGGGGACTAGCGAGACCGGGGAGCTGTTTTTT.

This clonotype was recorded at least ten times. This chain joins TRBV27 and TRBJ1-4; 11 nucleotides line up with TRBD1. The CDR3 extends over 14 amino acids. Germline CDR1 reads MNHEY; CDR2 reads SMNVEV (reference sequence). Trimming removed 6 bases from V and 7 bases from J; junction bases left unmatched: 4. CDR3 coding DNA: TGTGCCAGCAGAATCGGGACAGGGGGTGAAAAACTGTTTTTT. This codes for CASRIGTGGEKLFF.

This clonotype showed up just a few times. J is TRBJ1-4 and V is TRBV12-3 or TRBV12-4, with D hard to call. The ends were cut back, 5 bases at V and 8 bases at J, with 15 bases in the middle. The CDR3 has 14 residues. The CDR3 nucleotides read TGTGCCAGCAGTCTAAAGGCGAGTTGGGAAAAACTGTTTTTT. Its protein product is CASSLKASWEKLFF.

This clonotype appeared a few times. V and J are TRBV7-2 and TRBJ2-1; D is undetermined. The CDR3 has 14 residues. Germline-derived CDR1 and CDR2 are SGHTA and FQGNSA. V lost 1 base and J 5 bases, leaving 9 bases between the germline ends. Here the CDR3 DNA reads TGTGCCAGCAGCTTAGAATGGCGTAACAATGAGCAGTTCTTC. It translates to CASSLEWRNNEQFF.

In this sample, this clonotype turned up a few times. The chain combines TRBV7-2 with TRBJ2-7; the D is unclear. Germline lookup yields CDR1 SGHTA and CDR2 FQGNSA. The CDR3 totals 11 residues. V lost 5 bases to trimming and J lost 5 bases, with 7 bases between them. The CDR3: CASSKGNEQYV. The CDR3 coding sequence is TGTGCCAGCAGCAAGGGTAACGAGCAGTACGTC.

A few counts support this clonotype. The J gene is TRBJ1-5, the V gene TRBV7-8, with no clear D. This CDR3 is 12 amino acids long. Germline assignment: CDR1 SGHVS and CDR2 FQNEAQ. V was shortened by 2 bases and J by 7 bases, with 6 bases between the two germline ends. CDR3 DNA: TGTGCCAGCAGCTTAAGCTGGCAGCCCCAGCATTTT. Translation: CASSLSWQPQHF.

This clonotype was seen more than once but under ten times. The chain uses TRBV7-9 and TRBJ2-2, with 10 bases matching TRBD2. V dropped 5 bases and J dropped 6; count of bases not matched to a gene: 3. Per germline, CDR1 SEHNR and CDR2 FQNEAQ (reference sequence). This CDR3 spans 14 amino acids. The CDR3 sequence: CASSRTSGAGELFF. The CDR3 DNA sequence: TGTGCCAGCAGCCGGACTAGCGGCGCCGGGGAGCTGTTTTTT.

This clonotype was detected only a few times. The CDR3: CASSPETDNTGELFF. The CDR3, as DNA: TGCGCCAGCAGCCCGGAGACAGACAACACCGGGGAGCTGTTTTTT. The chain links TRBV4-3 to TRBJ2-2; D may be TRBD1 (5 bases). Germline V gene data show CDR1 as LGHNA and CDR2 as YSLEER. V lost 4 bases to trimming and J lost 2 bases, with 11 bases between them. The CDR3 spans 15 residues.

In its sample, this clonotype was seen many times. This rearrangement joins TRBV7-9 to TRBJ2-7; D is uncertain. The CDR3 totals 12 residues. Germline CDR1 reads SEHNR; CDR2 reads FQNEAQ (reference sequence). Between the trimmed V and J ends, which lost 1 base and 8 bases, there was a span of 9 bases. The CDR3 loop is CASSLGRYKQYV. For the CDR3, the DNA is TGTGCCAGCAGCTTAGGGCGTTATAAGCAGTACGTC.